Below are 11 T cell receptor beta chains sequenced from a single sample in a study of regulatory T cells in long-lasting Graves disease. The time point: newly diagnosed GD, antithyroid drugs for less than 3 months. The TCR library was made from RNA extracted from PBMCs. Combining iRepertoire HTBI primers with Arm-PCR of CDR3 regions, the authors built TCR beta libraries. TCRdb reprocessed the multiplex PCR reads via MiXCR and lists one record per CDR3 protein. The sample carries some 250,000 distinct CDR3 sequences, approximately 18% recorded once. The same data also contributed to another study, on T cells in Graves' hyperthyroidism and ophthalmopathy.

This material consisted of peripheral blood mononuclear cells (PBMCs), taken at new diagnosis, from a patient treated with antithyroid drugs. The receptor set was obtained from a woman aged 30 to 39 with Graves disease.

This clonotype was recorded a few times. The gene calls are TRBV5-4 and TRBJ2-1; 9 bases map to TRBD1. Germline V CDR1 and CDR2: SGHNT, YYREEE (reference sequence). This CDR3 region has 15 residues. After removal of 3 bases from V and 6 bases from J, the junction contained 7 bases not matched to a gene. DNA for the CDR3: TGTGCCAGCAGCTCCCGGGACAGGGCGGGCAATGAGCAGTTCTTC. As protein: CASSSRDRAGNEQFF. Using reference TRBV5-4 and TRBJ2-1 for the parts outside the CDR3, the full variable domain is ETGVTQSPTHLIKTRGQQVTLRCSSQSGHNTVSWYQQALGQGPQFIFQYYREEENGRGNFPPRFSGLQFPNYSSELNVNALELDDSALYLCASSSRDRAGNEQFFGPGTRLTVL.

This clonotype showed up many times. The V gene is TRBV12-3 or TRBV12-4, the J gene TRBJ2-7, with D perhaps assigned TRBD1 or TRBD2 (6 bases each). V was trimmed by 6 bases and J by 5 bases, leaving 26 bases between them. The CDR3 loop spans 17 amino acids. CDR3 sequence (DNA): TGTGCCAGCAGCAAAACCGGGCCAAGGTCGGGGGCTAACGAGCAGTACTTC. Encoded protein: CASSKTGPRSGANEQYF.

At least ten counts were recorded for this clonotype. V is TRBV14 and J is TRBJ1-1; D call uncertain. The CDR3 loop spans 14 amino acids. Germline lookup yields CDR1 SGHDN and CDR2 FVKESK. V gave up 4 bases and J gave up 11 bases, with 20 bases separating them. The CDR3 nucleotides read TGTGCCAGCAGCCTAAGGACTTCCACCTCAACGGCTTTCTTT. As protein: CASSLRTSTSTAFF.

This clonotype was detected ten times or more. The chain recombines TRBV3-1 with TRBJ1-1; D is perhaps TRBD1 (5 bases). Trimming removed 3 bases from V and 3 bases from J, with 11 bases in between. The germline V gene encodes CDR1 LGHDT and CDR2 YNNKEL (reference sequence). The CDR3 consists of 14 residues. This CDR3 is CASSHVGVHTEAFF. CDR3 sequence (DNA): TGTGCCAGCAGCCACGTGGGGGTTCACACTGAAGCTTTCTTT.

This clonotype was seen repeatedly, ten times or more. The V and J genes are TRBV29-1 and TRBJ2-3; possible D gene TRBD1, 5 bases. The CDR3 loop spans 17 amino acids. Germline V gives CDR1 SQVTM, CDR2 ANQGSEA. The ends were cut back, 4 bases at V and 2 bases at J, with 22 bases in the middle. The CDR3 reads CSVVGWAGLGYTDTQYF. Here the CDR3 DNA reads TGCAGCGTTGTTGGTTGGGCAGGGCTGGGGTACACAGATACGCAGTATTTT.

The table lists this clonotype with many counts. The chain recombines TRBV12-5 with TRBJ1-4, with D possibly being TRBD1 (5 bases). Germline V gene data show CDR1 as LGHNT and CDR2 as FRNRAP. The CDR3 consists of 13 residues. With 9 bases removed from V and 6 bases from J, the gap between germline ends came to 14 bases. DNA of the CDR3: TGTGCTAGCGGCCGCTGGGGGGATGAAAAACTGTTTTTT. Amino acid sequence: CASGRWGDEKLFF. Based on the CDR3 plus reference TRBV12-5 and TRBJ1-4, the full variable domain is DARVTQTPRHKVTEMGQEVTMRCQPILGHNTVFWYRQTMMQGLELLAYFRNRAPLDDSGMPKDRFSAEMPDATLATLKIQPSEPRDSAVYFCASGRWGDEKLFFGSGTQLSVL.

This clonotype was recorded at least ten times. The chain joins TRBV6-1 to TRBJ1-1; possibly TRBD1 for D (5 bases). The V end was cut by 5 bases, the J end by 11 bases, with 15 bases between. Per germline, CDR1 MNHNS and CDR2 SASEGT. The CDR3 has 12 amino acids. CDR3 sequence reads: CASSRGGQRAFF. The CDR3 bases are TGTGCCAGCAGTAGGGGAGGGCAGAGGGCTTTCTTT.

This clonotype was observed at least ten times. The J gene is TRBJ2-5, the V gene TRBV5-4, with no clear D. The V gene's germline CDR1 is SGHNT and CDR2 YYREEE (reference sequence). Deletions cut 7 bases from V and 0 bases from J, with 4 bases between. This CDR3 region has 11 residues. CDR3 in amino acids: CASRDQETQYF. In DNA, the CDR3 is TGTGCCAGCCGGGACCAAGAGACCCAGTACTTC.

This clonotype has a count of ten or more. The V and J genes are TRBV7-2 and TRBJ1-2; D is perhaps TRBD1 (6 bases). The germline V gene encodes CDR1 SGHTA and CDR2 FQGNSA. V shed 7 bases and J shed 7 bases, with 19 bases lying between them. This CDR3 is 14 amino acids long. The CDR3 nucleotides read TGTGCCAGCACCATAGGGGGGCTGCGAGCTGGCTACACCTTC. This gives the protein CASTIGGLRAGYTF.

Ten or more counts support this clonotype. This rearrangement joins TRBV4-2 to TRBJ2-5, with 13 bases aligning to TRBD2. Germline V gene lookup returns CDR1 LGHNA and CDR2 YNFKEQ. The CDR3 sequence is 16 residues long. The J segment lost 3 bases and the V segment lost 2 bases, leaving 3 bases of the junction unmatched. The CDR3 coding sequence is TGTGCCAGCAGCCAACGCGGACTAGCGGGGGAAGAGACCCAGTACTTC. Amino acid sequence: CASSQRGLAGEETQYF.

Ten or more counts support this clonotype. The chain is built from TRBV3-1 and TRBJ1-2; D unclear. With 7 bases removed from V and 2 bases from J, the gap between germline ends came to 14 bases. Germline V gives CDR1 LGHDT, CDR2 YNNKEL (reference sequence). This CDR3 is 14 amino acids long. The CDR3, as DNA: TGTGCCAGCACCCGCTCTGACATCAACTATGGCTACACCTTC. Protein product: CASTRSDINYGYTF.